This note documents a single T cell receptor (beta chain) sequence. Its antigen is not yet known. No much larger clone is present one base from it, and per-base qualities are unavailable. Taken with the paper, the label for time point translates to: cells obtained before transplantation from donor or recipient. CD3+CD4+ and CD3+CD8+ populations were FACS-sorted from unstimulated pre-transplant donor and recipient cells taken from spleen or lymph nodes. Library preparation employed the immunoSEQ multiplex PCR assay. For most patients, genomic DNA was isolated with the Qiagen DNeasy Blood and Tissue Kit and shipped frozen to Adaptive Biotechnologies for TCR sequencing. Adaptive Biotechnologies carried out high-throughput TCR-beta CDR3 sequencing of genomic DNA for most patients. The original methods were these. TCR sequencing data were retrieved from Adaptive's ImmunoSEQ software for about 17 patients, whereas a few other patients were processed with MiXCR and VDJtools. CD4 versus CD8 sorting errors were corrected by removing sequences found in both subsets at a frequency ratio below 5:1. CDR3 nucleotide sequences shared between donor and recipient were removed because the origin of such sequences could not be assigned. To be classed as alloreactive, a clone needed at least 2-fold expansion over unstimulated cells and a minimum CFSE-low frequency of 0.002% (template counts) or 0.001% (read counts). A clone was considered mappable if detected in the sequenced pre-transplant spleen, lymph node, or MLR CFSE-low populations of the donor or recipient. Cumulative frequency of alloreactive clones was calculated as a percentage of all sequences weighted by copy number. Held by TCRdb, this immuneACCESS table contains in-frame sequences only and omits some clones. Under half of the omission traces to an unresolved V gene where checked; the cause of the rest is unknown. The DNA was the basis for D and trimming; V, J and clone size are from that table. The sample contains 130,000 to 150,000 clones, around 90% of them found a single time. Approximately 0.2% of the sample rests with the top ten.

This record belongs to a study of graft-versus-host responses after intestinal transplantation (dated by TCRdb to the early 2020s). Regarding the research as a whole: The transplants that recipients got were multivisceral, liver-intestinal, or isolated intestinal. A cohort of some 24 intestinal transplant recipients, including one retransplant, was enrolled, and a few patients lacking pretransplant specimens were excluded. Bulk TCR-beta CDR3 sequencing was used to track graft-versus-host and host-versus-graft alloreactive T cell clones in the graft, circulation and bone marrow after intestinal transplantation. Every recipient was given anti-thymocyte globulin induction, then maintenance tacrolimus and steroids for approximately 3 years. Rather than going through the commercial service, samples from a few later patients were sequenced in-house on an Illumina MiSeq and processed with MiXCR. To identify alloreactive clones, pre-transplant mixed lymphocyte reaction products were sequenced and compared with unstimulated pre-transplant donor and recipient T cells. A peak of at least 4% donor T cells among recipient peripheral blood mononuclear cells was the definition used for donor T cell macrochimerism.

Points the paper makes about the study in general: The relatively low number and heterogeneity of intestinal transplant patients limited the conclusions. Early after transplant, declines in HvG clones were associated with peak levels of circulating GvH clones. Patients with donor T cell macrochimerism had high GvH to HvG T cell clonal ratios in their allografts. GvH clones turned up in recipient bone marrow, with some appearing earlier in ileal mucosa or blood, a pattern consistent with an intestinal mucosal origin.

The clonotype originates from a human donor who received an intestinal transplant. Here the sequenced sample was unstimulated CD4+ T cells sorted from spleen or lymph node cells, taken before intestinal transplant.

CDR3 protein: CASSFTGLLETQYF. The DNA sequence follows: TGTGCCAGCAGCTTTACAGGGCTTTTAGAGACCCAGTACTTC. In this chain, TRBV11-1 is recombined with TRBJ2-5, and perhaps TRBD1 as D gene, on 6 matching bases. The germline V gene (reference sequence) specifies SGHAT as CDR1 and FQDESV as CDR2. V was cut back by 3 bases and J by 4 bases, leaving a gap of 12 bases between them. Measured from the cysteine to the phenylalanine, the CDR3 is 14 residues long. The entry retains the CDR3 DNA only, 42 bases that are in frame from base 1.